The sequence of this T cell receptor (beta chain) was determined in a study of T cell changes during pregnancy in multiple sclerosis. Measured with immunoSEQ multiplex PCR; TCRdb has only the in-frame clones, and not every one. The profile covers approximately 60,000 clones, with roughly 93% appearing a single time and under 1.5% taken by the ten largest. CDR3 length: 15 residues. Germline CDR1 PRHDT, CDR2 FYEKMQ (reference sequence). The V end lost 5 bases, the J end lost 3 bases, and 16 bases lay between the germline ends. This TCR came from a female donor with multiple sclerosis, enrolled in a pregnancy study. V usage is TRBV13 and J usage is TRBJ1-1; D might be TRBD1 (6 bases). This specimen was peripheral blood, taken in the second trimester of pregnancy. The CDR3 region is CASSTNPGVDTEAFF. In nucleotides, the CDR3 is TGTGCCAGCAGCACAAACCCAGGGGTAGACACTGAAGCTTTCTTT.